The 21 T cell receptor beta chains below come from one sample, sequenced in a study of T cells after yellow fever vaccination. TCRdb used MiXCR to reprocess the 5' RACE reads, holding one entry per CDR3 protein. The data hold 300,000 or so distinct CDR3 sequences, with around 6.8% observed a single time. The sample in question was PBMCs, obtained more than 40 days after the first yellow fever vaccination. All receptors derive from a man between 18 and 29 years old who received the YFV17D yellow fever vaccine.

The sample holds a few counts of this clonotype. The CDR3 spells CASSYPTRRGADSPLHF. CDR3 DNA: TGTGCCAGCAGTTACCCAACGAGACGAGGGGCGGATTCACCCCTCCACTTT. This rearrangement joins TRBV6-5 to TRBJ1-6; TRBD1 might be the D (5 bases). This CDR3 has 17 residues. Germline loops: CDR1 MNHEY, CDR2 SVGAGI. The ends were cut back, 2 bases at V and 8 bases at J, with 19 bases in the middle.

V and J are TRBV5-1 and TRBJ2-5; D unresolved. V was pared by 0 bases and J by 5 bases, with 8 bases between. This CDR3 has 13 amino acids. The germline gives CDR1 SGHRS, CDR2 YFSETQ. CDR3 sequence reads: CASSLGGDETQYF. The CDR3, as DNA: TGCGCCAGCAGCTTGGGCGGAGATGAGACCCAGTACTTC.

This clonotype was seen more than once but under ten times. This sequence joins TRBV9 and TRBJ2-6; D is perhaps TRBD1 (6 bases). The germline V gene has CDR1 SGDLS and CDR2 YYNGEE. The length of the CDR3 is 15 residues. Trimming left V 3 bases short and J 3 bases short, with 10 bases between. The CDR3 DNA reads TGTGCCAGCAGCGGAGGGGGTCATGGGGCCAACGTCCTGACTTTC. As protein: CASSGGGHGANVLTF. Using reference TRBV9 and TRBJ2-6 for the parts outside the CDR3, the full variable domain is DSGVTQTPKHLITATGQRVTLRCSPRSGDLSVYWYQQSLDQGLQFLIQYYNGEERAKGNILERFSAQQFPDLHSELNLSSLELGDSALYFCASSGGGHGANVLTFGAGSRLTVL.

A few counts support this clonotype. The CDR3 region has the DNA TGTGCCAGCTCCCAGGGATTTTGGGAGCAGTACTTC. It yields the protein CASSQGFWEQYF. The rearrangement links TRBV18 to TRBJ2-7; tentative D call: TRBD1 (5 bases). This CDR3 is built from 12 residues. Germline V gene lookup returns CDR1 KGHSH and CDR2 LQKENI. With 6 bases removed from V and 7 bases from J, the gap between germline ends came to 13 bases.

The sample holds many counts of this clonotype. The genes are TRBV27 and TRBJ1-2; TRBD1 matches at 9 bases. Germline CDR1 is MNHEY and CDR2 is SMNVEV (reference sequence). CDR3 length equals 15 residues. V lost 2 bases to trimming and J lost 2 bases; unmatched junction nucleotides: 3. Here the CDR3 reads CASSLGGQGNYGYTF. CDR3 coding DNA: TGTGCCAGCAGTTTAGGGGGACAGGGAAACTATGGCTACACCTTC.

The J gene is TRBJ2-7, the V gene TRBV7-8; D is ambiguous. V lost 3 bases and J 4 bases, leaving 7 bases between the germline ends. This CDR3 has 12 residues. Germline values: CDR1 SGHVS, CDR2 FQNEAQ. For the CDR3, the DNA is TGTGCCAGCAGCTTCGACACGTACGAGCAGTACTTC. Translated: CASSFDTYEQYF. Filled out from reference TRBV7-8 and TRBJ2-7, the complete variable domain reads GAGVSQSPRYKVAKRGQDVALRCDPISGHVSLFWYQQALGQGPEFLTYFQNEAQLDKSGLPSDRFFAERPEGSVSTLKIQRTQQEDSAVYLCASSFDTYEQYFGPGTRLTVT.

At least ten counts were recorded for this clonotype. The chain has TRBV7-2 and TRBJ1-4, with 7 bases lining up with TRBD1. Germline CDR1 is SGHTA and CDR2 is FQGNSA. J gave up 5 bases and V 7 bases, and 7 bases lay outside the gene matches. This CDR3 comprises 14 residues. CDR3 nucleotides: TGTGCCAGCACCAGGGGACAGTTAAATGAAAAACTGTTTTTT. Its translation is CASTRGQLNEKLFF.

The table lists this clonotype with a few counts. V is TRBV7-6 and J is TRBJ2-4; 8 nucleotides line up with TRBD2. J was trimmed by 8 bases and V by 5 bases; bases with no gene match: 11. This CDR3 comprises 15 residues. In germline, CDR1 is SGHVS, CDR2 FNYEAQ. CDR3 nucleotide sequence: TGTGCCAGCAGCCTCGGGGGGGGCACATATGACATTCAGTACTTC. Amino acids: CASSLGGGTYDIQYF.

The chain recombines TRBV14 with TRBJ2-2; no definite D call. Trimming cost V 5 bases and J 4 bases, with 17 bases left between them. The CDR3 contains 16 residues. CDR1 and CDR2 from the germline V gene are SGHDN and FVKESK. Written as DNA, the CDR3 is TGTGCCAGCAGCAAAAGGTTACACCCGGGCACCGGGGAGCTGTTTTTT. Protein: CASSKRLHPGTGELFF. Looking up the rest from reference TRBV14 and TRBJ2-2 gives the full variable domain: EAGVTQFPSHSVIEKGQTVTLRCDPISGHDNLYWYRRVMGKEIKFLLHFVKESKQDESGMPNNRFLAERTGGTYSTLKVQPAELEDSGVYFCASSKRLHPGTGELFFGEGSRLTVL.

This clonotype was found a few times. This chain connects TRBV5-1 to TRBJ2-7; D is possibly TRBD1 or TRBD2 (5 bases each). Trimming cost V 2 bases and J 3 bases, with 18 bases left between them. The CDR3 is 16 amino acids. Germline assignment: CDR1 SGHRS and CDR2 YFSETQ. The CDR3, as DNA: TGCGCCAGCAGCTTAGTTTCGGGGAAGGGGTACTACGAGCAGTACTTC. It encodes CASSLVSGKGYYEQYF.

This clonotype was seen a handful of times. The CDR3 coding sequence is TGTGCCAGCAGTTTATCGGGGTGGAGCTCCTACGAGCAGTACTTC. Translating gives CASSLSGWSSYEQYF. The genes are TRBV28 and TRBJ2-7; perhaps TRBD2 as D (5 bases). CDR1 and CDR2 (germline): MDHEN, SYDVKM. This CDR3 has 15 residues. Trimming took 1 base from V and 0 from J, leaving 10 bases between them. Full variable domain (remainder filled in from reference TRBV28 and TRBJ2-7): DVKVTQSSRYLVKRTGEKVFLECVQDMDHENMFWYRQDPGLGLRLIYFSYDVKMKEKGDIPEGYSVSREKKERFSLILESASTNQTSMYLCASSLSGWSSYEQYFGPGTRLTVT.

Many counts were recorded for this clonotype. The chain recombines TRBV5-1 with TRBJ1-4; D perhaps matches TRBD1 (6 bases). Germline-derived CDR1 and CDR2 are SGHRS and YFSETQ. The CDR3 sequence is 13 residues long. Deletions cut 4 bases from V and 5 bases from J, with 9 bases between. CDR3 coding DNA: TGCGCCAGCAGCGGGGGCGTCAATGAAAAACTGTTTTTT. Protein product: CASSGGVNEKLFF.

This clonotype was recorded a few times. The chain has TRBV20-1 and TRBJ1-6; D is uncertain. CDR1 and CDR2 (germline): DFQATT, SNEGSKA (reference sequence). This CDR3 comprises 14 residues. The V and J ends lost 2 bases and 6 bases respectively, with 11 bases between them. The DNA of the CDR3 is TGCAGTGCTAGAACGGGGTCTTCTAATTCACCCCTCCACTTT. It encodes CSARTGSSNSPLHF.

This clonotype appeared a few times. V gene TRBV7-2 combines with J gene TRBJ2-7, with D hard to call. The CDR3 has 10 amino acids. The germline gives CDR1 SGHTA, CDR2 FQGNSA. V lost 5 bases and J lost 9, with 8 bases in between. CDR3 sequence: CASSAEAQYV. CDR3 nucleotides: TGTGCCAGCAGCGCCGAGGCGCAGTACGTC.

This chain uses TRBV19 with TRBJ2-1, with 9 bases aligning to TRBD2. J was trimmed by 3 bases and V by 5 bases; bases with no gene match: 5. Looked up from germline, CDR1 is LNHDA and CDR2 is SQIVND (reference sequence). The CDR3 loop spans 15 amino acids. The CDR3 DNA follows: TGTGCCAGTAGTCTTAGCGGGGGACTCTACAATGAGCAGTTCTTC. This gives the protein CASSLSGGLYNEQFF.

This clonotype was detected ten times or more. The chain has TRBV14 and TRBJ2-3, with 9 bases identical to TRBD1. CDR3 size: 16 residues. Germline loops: CDR1 SGHDN, CDR2 FVKESK. J gave up 6 bases and V 5 bases, and 12 bases lay outside the gene matches. CDR3 DNA: TGTGCCAGCAGCACCGTCCAGGGACAGGGAGTCGATACGCAGTATTTT. Residues: CASSTVQGQGVDTQYF.

This clonotype was recorded at least ten times. V usage is TRBV12-3 or TRBV12-4 and J usage is TRBJ2-6; D uncertain. CDR3 size: 14 residues. Trimming removed 4 bases at V and 1 base at J, with 5 bases between. CDR3 sequence: CASSWASGANVLTF. CDR3 DNA: TGTGCCAGCAGTTGGGCTTCTGGGGCCAACGTCCTGACTTTC.

The J gene is TRBJ1-1, the V gene TRBV30; no clear D gene. Germline lookup yields CDR1 GTSNPN and CDR2 SVGIG (reference sequence). The V gene lost 4 bases and the J gene lost 4 bases, with 10 bases spanning the gap. The CDR3 spans 12 residues. CDR3 in amino acids: CAWKLSITEAFF. The CDR3, as DNA: TGTGCCTGGAAGCTCTCGATCACTGAAGCTTTCTTT.

V gene TRBV20-1 combines with J gene TRBJ2-5, with D possibly matching TRBD1 (5 bases). CDR3 size: 13 residues. Germline V gives CDR1 DFQATT, CDR2 SNEGSKA (reference sequence). V lost 3 bases and J 4 bases, leaving 12 bases between the germline ends. In DNA form, the CDR3 reads TGCAGTGCTAGTCGATATAGGGGAGAGACCCAGTACTTC. It translates to CSASRYRGETQYF.

The chain couples TRBV7-2 to TRBJ1-2, with D uncertain. Trimming removed 5 bases at V and 8 bases at J, with 9 bases between. The CDR3 totals 11 residues. Germline V CDR1 and CDR2: SGHTA, FQGNSA. CDR3 residues: CASSPLIGYTF. CDR3 sequence (DNA): TGTGCCAGCAGCCCACTCATAGGCTACACCTTC.

This clonotype was observed a handful of times. The chain carries TRBV7-9 and TRBJ1-1; tentatively, D is TRBD1 (6 bases). The CDR3 length is 16 residues. The germline V gene has CDR1 SEHNR and CDR2 FQNEAQ (reference sequence). Trimming shortened V by 5 bases and J by 1 base, and 17 bases separated the two germline ends. Here the CDR3 DNA reads TGTGCCAGCAGCCGACGGGGGAACAGGGAGAACACTGAAGCTTTCTTT. Amino acid sequence: CASSRRGNRENTEAFF.